Presented here are 25 T cell receptor beta chains from one specimen sequenced in a study of T-cell reconstitution after alpha-beta-depleted transplantation in children. The TCRbeta library incorporated unique molecular identifiers. Each CDR3 protein is one row after TCRdb ran MiXCR on the PCR reads. Here the sample spans 250,000 to 400,000 distinct CDR3 sequences, around 25% being singletons. The sample here was PBMCs, mostly from graft donor cells, taken 180 days after TCRalphabeta/CD19-depleted stem cell transplant. The receptors stem from a male patient under 18 who had a stem cell transplant for acute lymphoblastic leukemia, so the T cells may come from the graft donor.

V and J are TRBV3-1 and TRBJ2-1; D might be TRBD1 or TRBD2, each matching 6 bases. Per the germline V gene, CDR1 is LGHDT and CDR2 is YNNKEL (reference sequence). CDR3 length: 16 amino acids. V lost 3 bases and J lost 4, with 16 bases in between. The CDR3 loop reads CASSQRGAGPYNEQFF. In DNA, the CDR3 is TGTGCCAGCAGCCAGAGGGGGGCGGGGCCGTACAATGAGCAGTTCTTC.

The chain joins TRBV7-6 to TRBJ2-7; 7 positions agree with TRBD2. Unmatched junction bases numbered 10, after V lost 5 bases and J lost 6 bases. The CDR3 extends over 14 amino acids. Germline CDR1 is SGHVS and CDR2 is FNYEAQ. Written as DNA, the CDR3 is TGTGCCAGCAGCGTCCTAGCGGTGATAAGCGAGCAGTACTTC. Its protein product is CASSVLAVISEQYF.

V gene TRBV12-3 or TRBV12-4 combines with J gene TRBJ2-7, with 10 nucleotides matching TRBD2. This CDR3 is 14 amino acids long. J gave up 3 bases and V 6 bases, and 5 bases lay outside the gene matches. The CDR3 bases are TGTGCCAGCAGGGTGAGCGGGAGGGACTACGAGCAGTACTTC. Its protein product is CASRVSGRDYEQYF.

This clonotype turned up a few times. The CDR3 DNA follows: TGTGCCACCAGTGATTTGCCGGGGGCCCCCTCTAGCAGGGCCTACAATGAGCAGTTCTTC. This codes for CATSDLPGAPSSRAYNEQFF. This chain uses TRBV24-1 with TRBJ2-1, with D perhaps given as TRBD1 or TRBD2 (6 bases each). The germline gives CDR1 KGHDR, CDR2 SFDVKD. V lost 0 bases and J lost 2, with 22 bases in between. The CDR3 spans 20 residues.

This sequence joins TRBV20-1 and TRBJ2-7, with 7 bases aligning to TRBD2. After removal of 3 bases from V and 3 bases from J, the junction contained 5 bases not matched to a gene. The CDR3 has 13 amino acids. Germline assignment: CDR1 DFQATT and CDR2 SNEGSKA (reference sequence). The CDR3 nucleotides are TGCAGTGCTAGCTCCGGGAGGTACTACGAGCAGTACTTC. This encodes CSASSGRYYEQYF.

This clonotype occurred a few times. V is TRBV5-6 and J is TRBJ2-5; 8 bases fit TRBD1. V was clipped by 4 bases and J by 2 bases; unmatched bases: 19. The CDR3 totals 19 residues. Germline CDR1 SGHDT, CDR2 YYEEEE. The CDR3 region has the DNA TGTGCCAGCAGCGTCGGGACAGGTGGGGTGCACACGATTCAAGAGACCCAGTACTTC. Protein: CASSVGTGGVHTIQETQYF.

This sequence joins TRBV27 and TRBJ2-7; D not resolved. The CDR3 is made up of 13 amino acids. Germline CDR1 is MNHEY and CDR2 is SMNVEV (reference sequence). Between the trimmed V and J ends, which lost 3 bases and 2 bases, there was a span of 8 bases. The CDR3 sequence is CASSLTYPYEQYF. The CDR3 DNA reads TGTGCCAGCAGTTTGACCTACCCCTACGAGCAGTACTTC.

The chain recombines TRBV9 with TRBJ2-5, with 8 bases identical to TRBD1. CDR1 is SGDLS, CDR2 YYNGEE, per germline. The CDR3 runs 15 residues. V lost 6 bases, J lost 0 bases, and 7 bases stayed unmatched. CDR3 loop: CASTRGQEYQETQYF. The DNA of the CDR3 is TGTGCCAGCACCAGGGGACAGGAATACCAAGAGACCCAGTACTTC.

The gene calls are TRBV20-1 and TRBJ1-2; 7 bases match TRBD1. Germline loops: CDR1 DFQATT, CDR2 SNEGSKA (reference sequence). V lost 0 bases to trimming and J lost 5 bases; unmatched junction nucleotides: 3. This CDR3 has 13 residues. The CDR3 DNA follows: TGCAGTGCTAGAGACCGGGACAGATATGGCTACACCTTC. Translating it yields CSARDRDRYGYTF.

The chain joins TRBV10-2 to TRBJ2-7, with 9 bases lining up with TRBD1. Germline CDR1 is WSHSY and CDR2 is SAAADI. V dropped 10 bases and J dropped 0; count of bases not matched to a gene: 7. The CDR3 consists of 14 residues. For the CDR3, the DNA is TGCGCCACCCAAAGGGGACAGGGCTCCTACGAGCAGTACTTC. It yields the protein CATQRGQGSYEQYF.

The rearrangement links TRBV7-3 to TRBJ1-2; 8 nucleotides line up with TRBD1. CDR1 is SGHTA, CDR2 FQGTGA, per germline. The CDR3 sequence is 14 residues long. Germline trimming cut 7 bases from V and 9 bases from J; bases unmatched to any gene: 13. CDR3 DNA sequence: TGTGCCAGCAACCCGTCAGGGGGCTCTACCAGCTACACCTTC. As protein: CASNPSGGSTSYTF.

The V gene is TRBV15, the J gene TRBJ2-1, with 7 bases identical to TRBD2. The CDR3 extends over 18 amino acids. In germline, CDR1 is LNHNV, CDR2 YYDKDF (reference sequence). With V trimmed by 0 bases and J by 1 base, 9 bases remained unmatched. The CDR3 loop reads CATSREDIAGFSYNEQFF. DNA for the CDR3: TGTGCCACCAGCAGAGAAGATATAGCGGGTTTTTCCTACAATGAGCAGTTCTTC.

In this sample, this clonotype turned up a few times. The chain recombines TRBV7-2 with TRBJ2-3; D is ambiguous. The CDR3 has 14 amino acids. V shed 2 bases and J shed 0 bases, with 6 bases lying between them. Germline V gene sequence: CDR1 SGHTA, CDR2 FQGNSA. CDR3 residues: CASSLTVSTDTQYF. CDR3 nucleotide sequence: TGTGCCAGCAGCTTAACAGTCAGCACAGATACGCAGTATTTT.

This clonotype has just a few counts. This chain connects TRBV24-1 to TRBJ2-1; D gene ambiguous. CDR1 is KGHDR and CDR2 is SFDVKD in the germline V gene. The CDR3 consists of 13 residues. V lost 9 bases and J lost 7, with 15 bases in between. CDR3 protein: CATGKGWKNEQFF. The CDR3 DNA is TGTGCCACCGGAAAGGGCTGGAAGAATGAGCAGTTCTTC.

This clonotype was observed many times. The genes are TRBV5-1 and TRBJ1-4; no firm D call. CDR3 size: 12 residues. Trimming took off 2 bases at V and 12 bases at J, with 11 bases between the two ends. CDR1 and CDR2 (germline): SGHRS, YFSETQ. The CDR3 here is CASSFFHGELFF. Here the CDR3 DNA reads TGCGCCAGCAGCTTTTTCCACGGTGAACTGTTTTTT.

V usage is TRBV5-1 and J usage is TRBJ2-7, with D hard to call. CDR1 SGHRS and CDR2 YFSETQ come from the germline V gene. Trimming cost V 4 bases and J 0 bases, with 14 bases left between them. This CDR3 has 15 amino acids. The CDR3 is CASSGYLRSSYEQYF. The CDR3 region has the DNA TGCGCCAGCAGCGGATACCTCAGGAGCTCCTACGAGCAGTACTTC.

The V call is TRBV7-2, the J call TRBJ2-7; 10 bases agree with TRBD1. Germline V CDR1 and CDR2: SGHTA, FQGNSA. The CDR3 totals 16 residues. The V gene end was trimmed by 5 bases and the J gene end by 2 bases; junction bases not matched to a gene: 9. The CDR3 nucleotides are TGTGCCAGCAGCCCCCGCCCCGGGACAGGGGCCTACGAGCAGTACTTC. As protein: CASSPRPGTGAYEQYF.

This clonotype has a handful of counts. In nucleotides, the CDR3 is TGTGCCAGCAGCAGTACTAGCGGGAGGGCCTACGAGCAGTACTTC. Translation: CASSSTSGRAYEQYF. The chain uses TRBV7-9 and TRBJ2-7; TRBD2 aligns across 13 bases. Germline CDR1 and CDR2: SEHNR and FQNEAQ (reference sequence). The CDR3 extends over 15 amino acids. Germline trimming cut 5 bases from V and 2 bases from J; bases unmatched to any gene: 3. Full variable domain (remainder filled in from reference TRBV7-9 and TRBJ2-7): DTGVSQNPRHKITKRGQNVTFRCDPISEHNRLYWYRQTLGQGPEFLTYFQNEAQLEKSRLLSDRFSAERPKGSFSTLEIQRTEQGDSAMYLCASSSTSGRAYEQYFGPGTRLTVT.

This clonotype was seen just once. This may be a read error: a much more frequent sequence differs by one nucleotide. The chain's CDR3 is CASSLALTGGYNEQFF. For the CDR3, the DNA is TGCGCCAGCAGCTTGGCGCTAACGGGAGGGTACAATGAGCAGTTCTTC. The chain joins TRBV5-1 to TRBJ2-1; 8 nucleotides match TRBD2. The J segment lost 4 bases and the V segment lost 0 bases, leaving 6 bases of the junction unmatched. The CDR3 is 16 amino acids. Germline-derived CDR1 and CDR2 are SGHRS and YFSETQ. Variable domain in full (rest from reference TRBV5-1 and TRBJ2-1): KAGVTQTPRYLIKTRGQQVTLSCSPISGHRSVSWYQQTPGQGLQFLFEYFSETQRNKGNFPGRFSGRQFSNSRSEMNVSTLELGDSALYLCASSLALTGGYNEQFFGPGTRLTVL.

The chain recombines TRBV5-1 with TRBJ2-2, with D perhaps TRBD1 (5 bases). CDR3 length: 17 amino acids. The V end lost 0 bases, the J end lost 4 bases, and 16 bases lay between the germline ends. Germline V gene lookup returns CDR1 SGHRS and CDR2 YFSETQ. CDR3 amino acids: CASSLAAWSGRTGELFF. The CDR3 nucleotides are TGCGCCAGCAGCTTGGCCGCGTGGTCAGGGCGCACCGGGGAGCTGTTTTTT.

The DNA for the CDR3 is TGCGCCAGCAGTACAACCGGGACTAGCGGATACAATGAGCAGTTCTTC. Its protein is CASSTTGTSGYNEQFF. The chain carries TRBV5-1 and TRBJ2-1; TRBD2 agrees at 11 bases. Germline assignment: CDR1 SGHRS and CDR2 YFSETQ. J gave up 4 bases and V 5 bases, and 8 bases lay outside the gene matches. This CDR3 region has 16 residues.

This clonotype showed up just a few times. V is TRBV12-3 or TRBV12-4 and J is TRBJ2-6, with D unresolved. V was pared by 6 bases and J by 0 bases, with 9 bases between. The CDR3 covers 15 residues. CDR3 DNA sequence: TGTGCCAGCAGGCCGACTTACTCTGGGGCCAACGTCCTGACTTTC. Its translation is CASRPTYSGANVLTF.

The J gene is TRBJ1-2, the V gene TRBV20-1; D is perhaps TRBD1 (5 bases). CDR1 is DFQATT, CDR2 SNEGSKA, per germline (reference sequence). The length of the CDR3 is 11 residues. The V gene lost 3 bases and the J gene lost 11 bases, with 13 bases spanning the gap. This CDR3 is CSARVIGGYTF. The CDR3 region has the DNA TGCAGTGCTAGGGTGATCGGGGGATACACCTTC.

J is TRBJ2-1 and V is TRBV5-1, with 11 bases identical to TRBD2. The CDR3 loop spans 18 amino acids. CDR1 is SGHRS, CDR2 YFSETQ, per germline. Germline trimming cut 3 bases from V and 3 bases from J; bases unmatched to any gene: 11. This CDR3 reads CASSSLGTSGAGYNEQFF. The CDR3 coding sequence is TGCGCCAGCAGCTCTCTCGGGACTAGCGGAGCTGGCTACAATGAGCAGTTCTTC.

This clonotype was recorded a few times. The CDR3 DNA is TGCAGCGTTGCGGGACAGGGGTCCTACGAGCAGTACTTC. Encoded protein: CSVAGQGSYEQYF. The chain recombines TRBV29-1 with TRBJ2-7; 10 nucleotides match TRBD1. V shed 4 bases and J 1 base; nucleotides not matched to a gene: 1. The germline gives CDR1 SQVTM, CDR2 ANQGSEA. The CDR3 has 13 residues.